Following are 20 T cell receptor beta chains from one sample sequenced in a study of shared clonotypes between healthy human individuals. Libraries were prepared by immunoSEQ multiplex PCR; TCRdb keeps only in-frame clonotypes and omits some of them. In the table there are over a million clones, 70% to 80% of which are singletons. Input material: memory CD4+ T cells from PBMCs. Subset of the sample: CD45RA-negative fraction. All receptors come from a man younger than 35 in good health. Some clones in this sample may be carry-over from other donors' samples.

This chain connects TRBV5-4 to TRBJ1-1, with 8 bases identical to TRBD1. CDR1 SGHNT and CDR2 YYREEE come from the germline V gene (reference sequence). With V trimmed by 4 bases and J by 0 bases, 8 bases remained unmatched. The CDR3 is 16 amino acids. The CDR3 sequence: CASSLSMGQVNTEAFF. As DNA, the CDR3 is TGTGCCAGCAGCCTCTCTATGGGACAGGTGAACACTGAAGCTTTCTTT.

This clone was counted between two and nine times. The CDR3 is CASSRTGGAQGNTIYF. The CDR3 DNA sequence: TGTGCCAGCTCACGGACCGGGGGGGCGCAAGGAAACACCATATATTTT. This chain links TRBV18 with TRBJ1-3, with D possibly matching TRBD1 (6 bases). Trimming removed 4 bases at V and 4 bases at J, with 17 bases between. CDR1 KGHSH and CDR2 LQKENI come from the germline V gene. This CDR3 is built from 16 residues.

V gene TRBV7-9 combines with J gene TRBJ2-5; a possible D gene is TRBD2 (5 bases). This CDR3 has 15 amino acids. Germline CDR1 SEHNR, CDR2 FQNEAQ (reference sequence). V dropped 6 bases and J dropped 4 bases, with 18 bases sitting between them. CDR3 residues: CASSSSLDFPETQYF. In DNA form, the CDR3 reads TGTGCCAGCAGTTCTAGCTTAGACTTTCCAGAGACCCAGTACTTC.

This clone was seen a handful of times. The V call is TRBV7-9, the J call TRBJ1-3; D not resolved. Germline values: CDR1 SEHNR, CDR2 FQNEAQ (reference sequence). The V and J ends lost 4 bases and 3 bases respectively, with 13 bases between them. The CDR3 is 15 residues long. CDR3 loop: CASSSQSLFGNTIYF. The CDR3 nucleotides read TGTGCCAGCAGCTCACAGAGTTTATTTGGAAACACCATATATTTT.

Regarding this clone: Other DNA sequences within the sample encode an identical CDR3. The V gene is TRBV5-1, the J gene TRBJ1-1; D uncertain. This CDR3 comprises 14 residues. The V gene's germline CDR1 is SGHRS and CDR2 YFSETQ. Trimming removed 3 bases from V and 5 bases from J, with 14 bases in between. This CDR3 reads CASSSGGGRTEAFF. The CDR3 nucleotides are TGCGCCAGCAGCTCGGGAGGCGGTCGGACTGAAGCTTTCTTT.

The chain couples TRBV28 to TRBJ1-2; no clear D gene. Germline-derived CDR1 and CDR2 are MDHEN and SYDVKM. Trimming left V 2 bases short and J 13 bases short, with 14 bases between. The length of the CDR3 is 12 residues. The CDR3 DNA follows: TGTGCCAGCAGTTTACAATCGGGCCCGTCCACCTTC. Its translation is CASSLQSGPSTF.

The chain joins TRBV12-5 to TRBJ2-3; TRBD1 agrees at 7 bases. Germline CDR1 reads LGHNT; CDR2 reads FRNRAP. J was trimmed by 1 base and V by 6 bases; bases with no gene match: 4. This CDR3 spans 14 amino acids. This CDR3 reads CASGPGQRTDTQYF. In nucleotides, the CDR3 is TGTGCTAGTGGCCCGGGACAGCGCACAGATACGCAGTATTTT.

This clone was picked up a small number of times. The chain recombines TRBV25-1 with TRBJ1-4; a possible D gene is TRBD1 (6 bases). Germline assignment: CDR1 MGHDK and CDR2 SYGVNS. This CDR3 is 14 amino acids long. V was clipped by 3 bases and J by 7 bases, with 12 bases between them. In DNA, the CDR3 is TGTGCCAGCAGTGAGACAGGAATCGGTGAAAAACTGTTTTTT. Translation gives CASSETGIGEKLFF. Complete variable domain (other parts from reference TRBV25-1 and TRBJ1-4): EADIYQTPRYLVIGTGKKITLECSQTMGHDKMYWYQQDPGMELHLIHYSYGVNSTEKGDLSSESTVSRIRTEHFPLTLESARPSHTSQYLCASSETGIGEKLFFGSGTQLSVL.

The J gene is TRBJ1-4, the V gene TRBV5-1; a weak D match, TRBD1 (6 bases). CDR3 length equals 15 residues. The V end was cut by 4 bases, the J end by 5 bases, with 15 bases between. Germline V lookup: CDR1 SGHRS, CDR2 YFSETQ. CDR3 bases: TGCGCCAGCAGCGGCCTACAGGGAGGAAATGAAAAACTGTTTTTT. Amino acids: CASSGLQGGNEKLFF. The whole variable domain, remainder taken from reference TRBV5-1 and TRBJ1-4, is KAGVTQTPRYLIKTRGQQVTLSCSPISGHRSVSWYQQTPGQGLQFLFEYFSETQRNKGNFPGRFSGRQFSNSRSEMNVSTLELGDSALYLCASSGLQGGNEKLFFGSGTQLSVL.

The CDR3 nucleotides are TGTGCCAGCAGTGTGGCGGACAGATATTATAGCAATCAGCCCCAGCATTTT. It is translated as CASSVADRYYSNQPQHF. The chain is built from TRBV6-1 and TRBJ1-5; D is possibly TRBD1 (6 bases). Germline V CDR1 and CDR2: MNHNS, SASEGT. V shed 4 bases and J shed 0 bases, with 16 bases lying between them. This CDR3 has 17 residues.

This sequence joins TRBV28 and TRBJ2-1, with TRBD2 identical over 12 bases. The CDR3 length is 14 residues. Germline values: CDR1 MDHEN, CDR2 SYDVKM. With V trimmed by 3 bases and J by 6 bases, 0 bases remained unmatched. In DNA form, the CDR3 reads TGTGCCAGCAGTTTGGGACTAGCGGGCAATGAGCAGTTCTTC. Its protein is CASSLGLAGNEQFF.

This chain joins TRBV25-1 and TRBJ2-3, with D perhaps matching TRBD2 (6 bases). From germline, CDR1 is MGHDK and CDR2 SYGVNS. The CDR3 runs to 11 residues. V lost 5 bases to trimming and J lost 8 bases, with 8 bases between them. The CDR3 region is CASSPGGTQYF. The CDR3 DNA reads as TGTGCCAGCAGTCCCGGGGGTACGCAGTATTTT.

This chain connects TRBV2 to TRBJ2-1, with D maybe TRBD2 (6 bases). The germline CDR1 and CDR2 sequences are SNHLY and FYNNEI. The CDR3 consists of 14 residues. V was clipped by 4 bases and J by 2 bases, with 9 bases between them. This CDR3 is CASSGLDTYNEQFF. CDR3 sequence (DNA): TGTGCCAGCAGTGGACTAGACACCTACAATGAGCAGTTCTTC. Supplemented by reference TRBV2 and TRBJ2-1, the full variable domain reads EPEVTQTPSHQVTQMGQEVILRCVPISNHLYFYWYRQILGQKVEFLVSFYNNEISEKSEIFDDQFSVERPDGSNFTLKIRSTKLEDSAMYFCASSGLDTYNEQFFGPGTRLTVL.

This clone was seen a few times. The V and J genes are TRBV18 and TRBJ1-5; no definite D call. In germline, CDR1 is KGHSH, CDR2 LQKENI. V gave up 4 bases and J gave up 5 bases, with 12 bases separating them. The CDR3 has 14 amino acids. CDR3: CASSLWTDYQPQHF. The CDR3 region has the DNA TGTGCCAGCTCACTTTGGACGGATTATCAGCCCCAGCATTTT.

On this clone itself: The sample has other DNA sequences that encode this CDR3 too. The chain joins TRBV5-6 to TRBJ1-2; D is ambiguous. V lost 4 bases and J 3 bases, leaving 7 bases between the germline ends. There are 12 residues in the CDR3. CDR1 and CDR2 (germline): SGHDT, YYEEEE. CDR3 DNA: TGTGCCAGCAGCCCTGGGGACTATGGCTACACCTTC. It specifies CASSPGDYGYTF.

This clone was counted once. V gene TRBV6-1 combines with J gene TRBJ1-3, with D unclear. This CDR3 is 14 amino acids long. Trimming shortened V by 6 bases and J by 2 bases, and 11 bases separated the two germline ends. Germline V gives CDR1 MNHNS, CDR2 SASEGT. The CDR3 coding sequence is TGTGCCAGCAGACGAGACGGGGCTGGAAACACCATATATTTT. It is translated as CASRRDGAGNTIYF.

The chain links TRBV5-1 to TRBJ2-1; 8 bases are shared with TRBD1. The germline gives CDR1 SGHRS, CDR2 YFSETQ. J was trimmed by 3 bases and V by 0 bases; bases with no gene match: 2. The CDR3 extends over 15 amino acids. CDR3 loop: CASSLGQGIYNEQFF. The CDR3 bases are TGCGCCAGCAGCTTGGGACAGGGGATCTACAATGAGCAGTTCTTC.

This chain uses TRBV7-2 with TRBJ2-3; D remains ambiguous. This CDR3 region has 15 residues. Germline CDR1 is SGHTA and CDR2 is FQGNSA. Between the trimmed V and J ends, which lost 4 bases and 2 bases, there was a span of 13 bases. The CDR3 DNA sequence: TGTGCCAGCAGCTCTCCTTCCTGGGTCACAGATACGCAGTATTTT. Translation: CASSSPSWVTDTQYF. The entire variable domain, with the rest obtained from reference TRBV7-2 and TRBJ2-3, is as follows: GAGVSQSPSNKVTEKGKDVELRCDPISGHTALYWYRQSLGQGLEFLIYFQGNSAPDKSGLPSDRFSAERTGGSVSTLTIQRTQQEDSAVYLCASSSPSWVTDTQYFGPGTRLTVL.

CDR3: CASTLTAGGMRKLFF. In nucleotides, the CDR3 is TGTGCCAGCACGTTGACCGCGGGGGGAATGCGAAAACTGTTTTTT. The rearrangement uses TRBV27 and TRBJ1-4; possibly TRBD1 for D (5 bases). In germline, CDR1 is MNHEY, CDR2 SMNVEV (reference sequence). This CDR3 has 15 amino acids. The V and J ends lost 7 bases and 10 bases respectively, with 22 bases between them.

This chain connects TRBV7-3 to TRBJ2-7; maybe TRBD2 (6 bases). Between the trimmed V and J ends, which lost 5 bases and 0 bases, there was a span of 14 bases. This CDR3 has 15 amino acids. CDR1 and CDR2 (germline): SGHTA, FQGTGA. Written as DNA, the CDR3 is TGTGCCAGCAGCAAAGGGGTCGGGAGCTCCTACGAGCAGTACTTC. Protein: CASSKGVGSSYEQYF.